This T cell receptor beta chain was retrieved from a study of cytomegalovirus exposure and HLA in healthy donors. About this clone: Its cognate antigen is unknown.

With 60 Vbeta and 13 Jbeta primers, the PCR was carried out. The method was immunoSEQ multiplex PCR; TCRdb's version includes in-frame clones alone and lacks a portion of them. The sample contains about 64,000 clones, 60% to 80% of which appear only once. Study observations and caveats: Rarity characterized most TCR sequences, yet some public TCRs appeared in many donors.

Specimen: PBMCs. The clonotype originates from a male donor in good health and CMV-seropositive.

This chain's CDR3 is CASSQDLLAGPRDEQFF. The CDR3 DNA sequence: TGTGCCAGCAGCCAAGACCTTTTAGCGGGGCCCAGGGATGAGCAGTTCTTC. The rearrangement joins TRBV4-2 to TRBJ2-1; the match to TRBD2 covers 8 bases. V was clipped by 0 bases and J by 8 bases; unmatched bases: 12. CDR3 length: 17 amino acids. Germline CDR1 reads LGHNA; CDR2 reads YNFKEQ.